This T cell receptor (beta chain) comes out of a study of tumor-infiltrating lymphocytes in localized non-small cell lung cancer. The study, taken as a whole, reports: IM1 and IM2 tumors showed no difference in T-cell fraction. Tumors had more T cell infiltration than uninvolved lung, per TCRbeta sequencing and CD3 counts.

A remark on this clone: Its antigen is not known.

The germline CDR1 and CDR2 sequences are SGHTA and FQGTGA. This CDR3 has 15 amino acids. Trimming removed 2 bases at V and 2 bases at J, with 10 bases between. Using immunoSEQ multiplex PCR, the repertoire was profiled, and TCRdb retains in-frame clones only, with some absent. The table includes 20,000 to 25,000 clones, roughly two thirds detected once. Input material: lung tumor tissue. This TCR was sampled from a human donor with non-small cell lung cancer. The rearrangement uses TRBV7-3 and TRBJ2-1, with D hard to call. The chain's CDR3 is CASSLFGGTYNEQFF. CDR3 coding DNA: TGTGCCAGCAGCTTATTCGGCGGAACCTACAATGAGCAGTTCTTC.